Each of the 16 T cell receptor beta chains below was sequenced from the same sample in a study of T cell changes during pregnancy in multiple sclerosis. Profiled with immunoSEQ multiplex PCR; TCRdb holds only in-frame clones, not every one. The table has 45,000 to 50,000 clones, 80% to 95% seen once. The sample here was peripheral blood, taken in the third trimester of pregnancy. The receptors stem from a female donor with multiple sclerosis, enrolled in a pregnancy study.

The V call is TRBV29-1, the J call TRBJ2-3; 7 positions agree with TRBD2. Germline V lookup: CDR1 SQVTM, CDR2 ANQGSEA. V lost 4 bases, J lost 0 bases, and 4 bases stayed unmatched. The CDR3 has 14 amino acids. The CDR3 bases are TGCAGCGTTGTCCCTAGCGGTAGCACAGATACGCAGTATTTT. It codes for CSVVPSGSTDTQYF.

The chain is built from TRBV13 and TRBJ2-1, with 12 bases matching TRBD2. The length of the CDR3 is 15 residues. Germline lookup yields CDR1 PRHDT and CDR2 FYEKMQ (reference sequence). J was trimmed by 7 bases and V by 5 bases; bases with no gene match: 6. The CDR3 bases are TGTGCCAGCAGCCTTAGACTAGCGGGAGCTAATGAGCAGTTCTTC. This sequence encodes CASSLRLAGANEQFF.

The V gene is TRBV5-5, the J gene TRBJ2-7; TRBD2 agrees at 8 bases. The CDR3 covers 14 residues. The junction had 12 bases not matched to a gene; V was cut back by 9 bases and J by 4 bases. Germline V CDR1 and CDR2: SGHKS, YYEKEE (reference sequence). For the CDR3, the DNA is TGTGCCACCCTACCTAGTCCGGGAGGGTACGAGCAGTACTTC. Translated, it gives CATLPSPGGYEQYF.

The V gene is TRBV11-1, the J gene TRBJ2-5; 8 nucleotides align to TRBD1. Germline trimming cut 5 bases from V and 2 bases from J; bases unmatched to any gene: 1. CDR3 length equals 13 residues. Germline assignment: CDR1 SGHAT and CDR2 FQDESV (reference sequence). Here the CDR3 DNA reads TGTGCCAGCAGCCGGACAGGGCAAGAGACCCAGTACTTC. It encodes CASSRTGQETQYF.

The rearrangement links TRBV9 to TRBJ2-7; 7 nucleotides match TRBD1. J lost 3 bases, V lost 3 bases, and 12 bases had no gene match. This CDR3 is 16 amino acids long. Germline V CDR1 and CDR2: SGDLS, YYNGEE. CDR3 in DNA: TGTGCCAGCAGCGAGAATGACAGGGAAAGTTACTACGAGCAGTACTTC. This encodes CASSENDRESYYEQYF.

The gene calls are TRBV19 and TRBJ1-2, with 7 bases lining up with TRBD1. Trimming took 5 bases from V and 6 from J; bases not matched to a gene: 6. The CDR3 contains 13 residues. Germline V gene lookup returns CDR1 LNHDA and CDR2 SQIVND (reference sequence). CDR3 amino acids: CASSSRGHNGYTF. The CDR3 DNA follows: TGTGCCAGTAGTTCGAGGGGGCATAATGGCTACACCTTC.

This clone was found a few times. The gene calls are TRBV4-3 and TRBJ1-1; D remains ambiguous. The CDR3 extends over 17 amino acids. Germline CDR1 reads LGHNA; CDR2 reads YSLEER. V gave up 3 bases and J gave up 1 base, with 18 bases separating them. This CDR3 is CASSQDVLGESNTEAFF. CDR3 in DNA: TGCGCCAGCAGCCAGGATGTCCTTGGGGAGTCGAACACTGAAGCTTTCTTT.

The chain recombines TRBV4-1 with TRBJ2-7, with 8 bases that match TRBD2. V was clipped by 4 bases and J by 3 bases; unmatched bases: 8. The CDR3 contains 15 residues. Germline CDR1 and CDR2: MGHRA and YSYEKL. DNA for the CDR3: TGCGCCAGCAGCCCATCGACTAGCGCGAACTACGAGCAGTACTTC. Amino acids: CASSPSTSANYEQYF.

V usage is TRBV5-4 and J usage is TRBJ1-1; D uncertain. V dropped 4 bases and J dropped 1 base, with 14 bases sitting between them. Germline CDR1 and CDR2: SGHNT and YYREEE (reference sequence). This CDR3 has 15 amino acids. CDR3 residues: CASSRIATPNTEAFF. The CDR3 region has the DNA TGTGCCAGCAGCCGGATCGCGACACCGAACACTGAAGCTTTCTTT.

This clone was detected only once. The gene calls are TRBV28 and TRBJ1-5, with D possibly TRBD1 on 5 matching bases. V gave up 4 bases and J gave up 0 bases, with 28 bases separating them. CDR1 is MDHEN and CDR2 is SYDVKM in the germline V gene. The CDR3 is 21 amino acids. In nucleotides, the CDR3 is TGTGCCAGCAGTTCCCGACGAGGGGAGGGCCTTCCTGACATTAGCAATCAGCCCCAGCATTTT. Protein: CASSSRRGEGLPDISNQPQHF.

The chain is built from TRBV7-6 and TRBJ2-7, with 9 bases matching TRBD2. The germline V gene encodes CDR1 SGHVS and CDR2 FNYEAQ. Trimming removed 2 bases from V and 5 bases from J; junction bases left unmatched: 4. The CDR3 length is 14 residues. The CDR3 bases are TGTGCCAGCAGCTTAAGCGGGGGGACCCACGAGCAGTACTTC. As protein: CASSLSGGTHEQYF. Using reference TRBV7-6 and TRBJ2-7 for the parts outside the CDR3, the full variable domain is GAGVSQSPRYKVTKRGQDVALRCDPISGHVSLYWYRQALGQGPEFLTYFNYEAQQDKSGLPNDRFSAERPEGSISTLTIQRTEQRDSAMYRCASSLSGGTHEQYFGPGTRLTVT.

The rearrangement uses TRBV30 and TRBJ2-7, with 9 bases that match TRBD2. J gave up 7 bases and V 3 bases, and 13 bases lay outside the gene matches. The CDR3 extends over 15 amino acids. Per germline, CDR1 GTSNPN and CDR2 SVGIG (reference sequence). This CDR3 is CAWSSLQREVGEQYF. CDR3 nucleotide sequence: TGTGCCTGGAGCTCGCTCCAGCGGGAGGTAGGTGAGCAGTACTTC. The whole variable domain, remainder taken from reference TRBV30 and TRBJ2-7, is SQTIHQWPATLVQPVGSPLSLECTVEGTSNPNLYWYRQAAGRGLQLLFYSVGIGQISSEVPQNLSASRPQDRQFILSSKKLLLSDSGFYLCAWSSLQREVGEQYFGPGTRLTVT.

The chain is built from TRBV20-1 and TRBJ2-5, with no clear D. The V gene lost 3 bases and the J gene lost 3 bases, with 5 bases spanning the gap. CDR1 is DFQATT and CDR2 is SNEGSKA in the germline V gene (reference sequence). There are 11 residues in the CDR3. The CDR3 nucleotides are TGCAGTGCTAGTCCCGAAGAGACCCAGTACTTC. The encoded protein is CSASPEETQYF.

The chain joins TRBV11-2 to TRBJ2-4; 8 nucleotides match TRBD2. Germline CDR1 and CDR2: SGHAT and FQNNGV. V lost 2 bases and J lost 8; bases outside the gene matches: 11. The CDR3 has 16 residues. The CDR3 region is CASSLPRGGSRDIQYF. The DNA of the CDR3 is TGTGCCAGCAGCTTACCCCGGGGGGGGTCCCGGGACATTCAGTACTTC.

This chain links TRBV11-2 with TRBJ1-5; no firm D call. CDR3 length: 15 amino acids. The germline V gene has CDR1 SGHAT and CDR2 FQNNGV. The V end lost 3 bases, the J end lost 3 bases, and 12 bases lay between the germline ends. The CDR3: CASSLGPRPNQPQHF. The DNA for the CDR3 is TGTGCCAGCAGCTTGGGCCCGCGCCCCAATCAGCCCCAGCATTTT.

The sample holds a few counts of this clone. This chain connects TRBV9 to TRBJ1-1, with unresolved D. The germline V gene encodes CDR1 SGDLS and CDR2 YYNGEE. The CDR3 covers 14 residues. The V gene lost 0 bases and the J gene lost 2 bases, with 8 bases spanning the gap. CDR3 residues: CASSVVAVNTEAFF. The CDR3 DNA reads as TGTGCCAGCAGCGTAGTGGCAGTTAACACTGAAGCTTTCTTT.